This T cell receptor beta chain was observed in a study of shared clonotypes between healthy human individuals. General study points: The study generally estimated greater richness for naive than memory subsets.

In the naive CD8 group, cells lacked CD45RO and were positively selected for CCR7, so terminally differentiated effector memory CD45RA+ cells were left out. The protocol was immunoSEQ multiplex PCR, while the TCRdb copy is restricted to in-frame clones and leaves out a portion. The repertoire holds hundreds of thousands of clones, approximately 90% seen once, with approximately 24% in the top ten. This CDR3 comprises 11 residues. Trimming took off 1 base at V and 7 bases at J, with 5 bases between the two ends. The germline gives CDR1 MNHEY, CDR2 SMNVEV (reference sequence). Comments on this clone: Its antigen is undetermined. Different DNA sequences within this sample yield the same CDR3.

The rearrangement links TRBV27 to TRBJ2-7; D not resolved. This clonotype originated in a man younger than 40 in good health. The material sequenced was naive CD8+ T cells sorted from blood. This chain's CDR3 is CASSLLGEQYF. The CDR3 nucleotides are TGTGCCAGCAGTTTATTGGGGGAGCAGTACTTC.